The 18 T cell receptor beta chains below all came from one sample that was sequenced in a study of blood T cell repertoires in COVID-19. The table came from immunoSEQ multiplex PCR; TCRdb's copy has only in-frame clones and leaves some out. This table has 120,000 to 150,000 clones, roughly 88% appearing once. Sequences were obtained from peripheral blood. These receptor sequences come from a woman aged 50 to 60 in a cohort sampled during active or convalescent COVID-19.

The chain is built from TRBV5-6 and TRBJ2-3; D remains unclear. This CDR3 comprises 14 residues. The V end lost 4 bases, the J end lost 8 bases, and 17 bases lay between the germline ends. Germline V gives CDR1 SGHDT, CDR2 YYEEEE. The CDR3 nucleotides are TGTGCCAGCAGCCCCGACGTTACCTCGGGTACGCAGTATTTT. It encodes CASSPDVTSGTQYF.

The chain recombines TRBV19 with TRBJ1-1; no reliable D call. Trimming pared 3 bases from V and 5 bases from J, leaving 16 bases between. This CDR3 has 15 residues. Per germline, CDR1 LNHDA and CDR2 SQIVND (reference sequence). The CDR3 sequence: CASSIGGGTFTEAFF. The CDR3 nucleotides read TGTGCCAGTAGTATCGGTGGAGGAACTTTTACTGAAGCTTTCTTT. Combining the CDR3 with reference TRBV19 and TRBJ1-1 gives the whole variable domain DGGITQSPKYLFRKEGQNVTLSCEQNLNHDAMYWYRQDPGQGLRLIYYSQIVNDFQKGDIAEGYSVSREKKESFPLTVTSAQKNPTAFYLCASSIGGGTFTEAFFGQGTRLTVV.

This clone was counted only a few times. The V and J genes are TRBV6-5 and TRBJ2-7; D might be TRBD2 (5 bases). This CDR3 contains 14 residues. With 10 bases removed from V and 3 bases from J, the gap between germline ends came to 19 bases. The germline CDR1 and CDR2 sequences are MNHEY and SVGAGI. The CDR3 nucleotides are TGTGCCAATAGCGTTGGACCCGGGCGCTACGAGCAGTACTTC. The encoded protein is CANSVGPGRYEQYF.

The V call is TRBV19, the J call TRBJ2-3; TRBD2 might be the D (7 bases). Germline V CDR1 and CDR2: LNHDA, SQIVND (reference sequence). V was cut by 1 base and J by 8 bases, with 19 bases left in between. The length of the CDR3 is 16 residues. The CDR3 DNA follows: TGTGCCAGTAGTATAGGGGGGGGCACGTTGACAAGTACGCAGTATTTT. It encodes CASSIGGGTLTSTQYF.

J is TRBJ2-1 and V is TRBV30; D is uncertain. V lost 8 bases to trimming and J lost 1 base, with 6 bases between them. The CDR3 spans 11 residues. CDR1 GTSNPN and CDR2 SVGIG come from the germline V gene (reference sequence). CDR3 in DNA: TGTGCCCGCGAATCCTACAATGAGCAGTTCTTC. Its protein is CARESYNEQFF.

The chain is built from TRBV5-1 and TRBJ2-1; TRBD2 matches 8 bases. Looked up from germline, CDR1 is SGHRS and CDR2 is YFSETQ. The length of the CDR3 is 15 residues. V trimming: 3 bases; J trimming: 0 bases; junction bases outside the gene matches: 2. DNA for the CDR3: TGCGCCAGCAGCTCGGGACTAGACTCCTACAATGAGCAGTTCTTC. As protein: CASSSGLDSYNEQFF.

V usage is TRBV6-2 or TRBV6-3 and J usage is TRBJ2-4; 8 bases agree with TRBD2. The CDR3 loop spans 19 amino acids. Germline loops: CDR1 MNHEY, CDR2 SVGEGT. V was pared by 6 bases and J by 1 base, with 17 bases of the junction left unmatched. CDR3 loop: CASSLGGSGKGSAKNIQYF. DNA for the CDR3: TGTGCCAGCAGCCTTGGAGGTAGCGGGAAGGGCTCGGCCAAAAACATTCAGTACTTC.

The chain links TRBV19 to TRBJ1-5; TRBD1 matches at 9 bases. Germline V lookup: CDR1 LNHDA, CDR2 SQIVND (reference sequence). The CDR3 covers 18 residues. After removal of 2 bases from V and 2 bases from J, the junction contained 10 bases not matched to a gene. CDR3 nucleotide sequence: TGTGCCAGTAGTATATCGGGACAGGGTGAGAGGGGCAATCAGCCCCAGCATTTT. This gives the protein CASSISGQGERGNQPQHF.

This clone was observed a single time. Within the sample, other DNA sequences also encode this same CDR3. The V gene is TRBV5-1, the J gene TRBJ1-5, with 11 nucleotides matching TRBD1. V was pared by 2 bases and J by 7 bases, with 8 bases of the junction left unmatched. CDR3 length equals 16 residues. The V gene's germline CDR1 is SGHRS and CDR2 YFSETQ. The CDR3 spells CASSLGTGGSGQPQHF. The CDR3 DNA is TGCGCCAGCAGCTTAGGGACAGGGGGATCGGGACAGCCCCAGCATTTT.

The CDR3 DNA is TGTGCCAGCGGGGGCCTAGCCAAAAACATTCAGTACTTC. This translates into CASGGLAKNIQYF. J is TRBJ2-4 and V is TRBV7-9; D is perhaps TRBD1 (6 bases). This CDR3 is built from 13 residues. Per germline, CDR1 SEHNR and CDR2 FQNEAQ (reference sequence). With 8 bases removed from V and 0 bases from J, the gap between germline ends came to 8 bases.

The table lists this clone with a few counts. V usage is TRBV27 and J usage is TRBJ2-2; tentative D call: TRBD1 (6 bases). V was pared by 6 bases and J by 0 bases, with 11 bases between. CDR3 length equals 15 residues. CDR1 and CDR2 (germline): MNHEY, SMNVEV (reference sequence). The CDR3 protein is CASSTTGTNTGELFF. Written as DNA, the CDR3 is TGTGCCAGCAGCACTACAGGGACGAACACCGGGGAGCTGTTTTTT.

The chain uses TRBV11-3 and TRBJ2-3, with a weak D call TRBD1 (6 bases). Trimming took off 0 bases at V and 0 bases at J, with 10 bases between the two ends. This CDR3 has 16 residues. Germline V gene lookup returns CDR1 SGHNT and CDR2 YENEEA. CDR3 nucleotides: TGTGCCAGCAGCTTAGATCAGGGGCCAAGCACAGATACGCAGTATTTT. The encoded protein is CASSLDQGPSTDTQYF.

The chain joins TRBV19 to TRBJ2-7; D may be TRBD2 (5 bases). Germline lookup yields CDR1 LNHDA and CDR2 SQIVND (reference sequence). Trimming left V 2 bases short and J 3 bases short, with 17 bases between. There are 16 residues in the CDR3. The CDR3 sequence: CASSISLRGRGYEQYF. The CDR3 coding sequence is TGTGCCAGTAGTATAAGCTTACGGGGTCGGGGCTACGAGCAGTACTTC. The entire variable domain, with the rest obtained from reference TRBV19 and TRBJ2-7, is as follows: DGGITQSPKYLFRKEGQNVTLSCEQNLNHDAMYWYRQDPGQGLRLIYYSQIVNDFQKGDIAEGYSVSREKKESFPLTVTSAQKNPTAFYLCASSISLRGRGYEQYFGPGTRLTVT.

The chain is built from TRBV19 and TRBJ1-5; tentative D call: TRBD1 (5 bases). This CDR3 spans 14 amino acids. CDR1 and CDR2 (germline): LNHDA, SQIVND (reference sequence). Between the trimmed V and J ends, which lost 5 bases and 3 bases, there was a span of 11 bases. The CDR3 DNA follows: TGTGCCAGTAGTGCCGACAGACTCAATCAGCCCCAGCATTTT. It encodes CASSADRLNQPQHF.

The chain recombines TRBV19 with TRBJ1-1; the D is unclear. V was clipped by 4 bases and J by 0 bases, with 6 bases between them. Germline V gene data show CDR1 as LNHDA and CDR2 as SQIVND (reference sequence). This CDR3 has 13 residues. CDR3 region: CASSTAVNTEAFF. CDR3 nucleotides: TGTGCCAGTAGTACCGCGGTGAACACTGAAGCTTTCTTT.

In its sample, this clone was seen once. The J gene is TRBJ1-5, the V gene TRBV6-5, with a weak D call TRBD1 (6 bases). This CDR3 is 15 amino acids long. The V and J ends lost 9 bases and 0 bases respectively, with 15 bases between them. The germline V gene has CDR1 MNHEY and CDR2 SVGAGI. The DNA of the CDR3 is TGTGCCAGTTCCACAGGGATTTATAGCAATCAGCCCCAGCATTTT. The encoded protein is CASSTGIYSNQPQHF.

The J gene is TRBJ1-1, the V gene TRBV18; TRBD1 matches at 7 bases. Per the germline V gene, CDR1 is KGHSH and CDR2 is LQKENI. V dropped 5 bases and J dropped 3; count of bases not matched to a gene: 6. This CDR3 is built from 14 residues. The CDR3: CASSRDSTYTEAFF. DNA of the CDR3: TGTGCCAGCTCAAGGGACAGCACTTACACTGAAGCTTTCTTT.

CDR3 bases: TGTGCCAGCAGTTACGGGGGGGCAACTAATGAAAAACTGTTTTTT. This codes for CASSYGGATNEKLFF. This chain uses TRBV6-5 with TRBJ1-4, with TRBD1 as a possible D gene (5 bases). Trimming took off 2 bases at V and 0 bases at J, with 7 bases between the two ends. This CDR3 is 15 amino acids long. Germline V gives CDR1 MNHEY, CDR2 SVGAGI.